This TCR beta chain emerged from a study of T cell repertoires in cytomegalovirus infection (dated by TCRdb to the late 2010s). Study-level background: Peptide stimulations targeted recently identified HLA-C-restricted CMV epitopes, whose presentation resists viral immunomodulation, together with well-studied HLA-B-restricted epitopes. Donor HLA type was relevant to the analysis, because carriage of CMV infection together with the matching HLA type was indicated by public TCR beta signatures.

This clonotype was seen a few times. Its cognate antigen has yet to be identified. No base quality information exists; no much larger clone differs at one position. Data came from an Illumina HiSeq 1500. TCRdb redid the processing of the public reads, applying fastp at Q25 and MiXCR, and retained in-frame beta chains. Every CDR3 protein is listed once, alongside the most common genes and DNA of its rows. This sample lists hundreds of thousands of distinct CDR3 sequences; approximately 29% were detected once. The ten largest clones represent over 10% of the sample. General findings and caveats noted by the study authors: Carriers of CMV infection plus the relevant HLA type were discriminated by the cumulative frequency of public TCR beta family members in the study cohort and in an independent roughly 350-donor cohort. The ex vivo response was dominated by HLA-C-restricted CMV-specific TCR beta clonotypes, which also provided the single most frequent clonotype in two of eight donors.

CDR1 and CDR2 are read off the germline V gene (reference sequence) as MNHNY and SVGAGI. Including the terminal cysteine and phenylalanine, the CDR3 comprises 16 residues. The kept DNA is CDR3 alone, 48 bases in frame from the first base. V loses 6 bases of germline sequence and J loses 0 bases, and the interval between the two ends is 14 bases. The treatment or condition label, as the study defines it: in vitro stimulation with specific CMV peptide epitopes to enrich CMV-specific T cells. Recombination linked TRBV6-6 to TRBJ2-2, with no D gene named confidently. This receptor was identified in a human donor in good health (CMV status not recorded). Some clones in this sample may be carry-over from other donors' samples. The specimen was cultured CD8+ T cells from PBMCs, collected from culture after CMV antigen stimulation. In nucleotides, the sequence is TGTGCCAGCAGGGCGTGGACCACCGCGAACACCGGGGAGCTGTTTTTT. It translates as CASRAWTTANTGELFF.